This passage covers 25 T cell receptor beta chains from one sample sequenced in a study of HIV-infected patients and healthy controls. One entry per CDR3 protein, called by TCRdb with MiXCR from the 5' RACE reads. The repertoire has around 67,000 distinct CDR3 sequences, roughly 16% of them found once; the top ten carry around 6%. The sample taken for sequencing was CD4+ T cells from blood. The receptors stem from a human donor in good health.

This clonotype was seen repeatedly, ten times or more. The J gene is TRBJ2-3, the V gene TRBV20-1, with 8 positions matching TRBD2. Trimming at V came to 2 bases and at J to 3 bases, leaving 10 bases not matched to a gene. Germline V lookup: CDR1 DFQATT, CDR2 SNEGSKA (reference sequence). The CDR3 totals 16 residues. The CDR3 sequence is CSARIAGRELTDTQYF. DNA of the CDR3: TGCAGTGCTAGAATAGCGGGACGTGAGCTTACAGATACGCAGTATTTT.

The CDR3 loop is CASSGGNRVGQPQHF. The CDR3 bases are TGTGCCAGCAGTGGCGGGAACAGGGTAGGTCAGCCCCAGCATTTT. The chain is built from TRBV2 and TRBJ1-5, with D possibly matching TRBD1 (6 bases). The CDR3 consists of 15 residues. In germline, CDR1 is SNHLY, CDR2 FYNNEI. Trimming left V 4 bases short and J 6 bases short, with 16 bases between.

The J gene is TRBJ1-2, the V gene TRBV20-1; 7 nucleotides align to TRBD1. There are 13 residues in the CDR3. V trimming: 1 base; J trimming: 8 bases; junction bases outside the gene matches: 7. The germline V gene encodes CDR1 DFQATT and CDR2 SNEGSKA (reference sequence). The CDR3 DNA sequence: TGCAGTGCTAGAGGCCAGGGGGGCGGCGGCTACACCTTC. Protein product: CSARGQGGGGYTF.

The rearrangement uses TRBV5-6 and TRBJ1-2, with TRBD1 matching over 7 bases. Germline V gene data show CDR1 as SGHDT and CDR2 as YYEEEE. The CDR3 loop spans 13 amino acids. Trimming took 4 bases from V and 9 from J; bases not matched to a gene: 9. CDR3 DNA: TGTGCCAGCAGCCAGACACAGGGGTCGAGCTACACCTTC. Protein: CASSQTQGSSYTF.

This clonotype was counted at least ten times. The chain carries TRBV6-5 and TRBJ2-7; D is unclear. Trimming stripped 4 bases from V and 6 bases from J, with 13 bases between. The CDR3 totals 13 residues. Germline-derived CDR1 and CDR2 are MNHEY and SVGAGI. In DNA form, the CDR3 reads TGTGCCAGCAGTTCACCCGGGCGAGGCGAGCAGTACTTC. Protein sequence: CASSSPGRGEQYF.

This clonotype came up many times. V is TRBV20-1 and J is TRBJ1-1, with D possibly TRBD1 on 5 matching bases. The CDR3 has 13 amino acids. V was cut by 4 bases and J by 8 bases, with 17 bases left in between. Per the germline V gene, CDR1 is DFQATT and CDR2 is SNEGSKA (reference sequence). CDR3 sequence (DNA): TGCAGTGCTAAGATGGTGGGACGCTCGGAAGCTTTCTTT. As protein: CSAKMVGRSEAFF.

J is TRBJ1-3 and V is TRBV5-6; D perhaps matches TRBD1 (5 bases). The CDR3 totals 14 residues. The V end lost 4 bases, the J end lost 2 bases, and 10 bases lay between the germline ends. Germline V gene lookup returns CDR1 SGHDT and CDR2 YYEEEE. CDR3 sequence (DNA): TGTGCCAGCAGCGTCACAGGAGCTGGAAACACCATATATTTT. Protein sequence: CASSVTGAGNTIYF.

This clonotype was found a few times. The chain uses TRBV5-5 and TRBJ1-2; 8 bases agree with TRBD1. CDR3 length: 16 residues. Germline assignment: CDR1 SGHKS and CDR2 YYEKEE (reference sequence). The trim removed 3 bases at V and 0 bases at J, leaving 7 bases unmatched. In DNA form, the CDR3 reads TGTGCCAGCAGCTACGGACAGGGCCTGGCTAACTATGGCTACACCTTC. Residues: CASSYGQGLANYGYTF.

V gene TRBV14 combines with J gene TRBJ2-7; no definite D call. This CDR3 has 14 residues. Trimming took off 2 bases at V and 3 bases at J, with 11 bases between the two ends. The germline gives CDR1 SGHDN, CDR2 FVKESK. CDR3 sequence reads: CASSQSLQHYEQYF. The CDR3, as DNA: TGTGCCAGCAGCCAATCACTGCAACACTACGAGCAGTACTTC. Using reference TRBV14 and TRBJ2-7 for the parts outside the CDR3, the full variable domain is EAGVTQFPSHSVIEKGQTVTLRCDPISGHDNLYWYRRVMGKEIKFLLHFVKESKQDESGMPNNRFLAERTGGTYSTLKVQPAELEDSGVYFCASSQSLQHYEQYFGPGTRLTVT.

There are many counts of this clonotype. CDR3 loop: CASTLGGLGETQYF. Here the CDR3 DNA reads TGTGCCAGCACTTTGGGGGGACTAGGGGAGACCCAGTACTTC. This sequence joins TRBV7-2 and TRBJ2-5; 8 bases fit TRBD2. Germline values: CDR1 SGHTA, CDR2 FQGNSA. The CDR3 has 14 residues. Germline trimming cut 7 bases from V and 5 bases from J; bases unmatched to any gene: 9.

The chain links TRBV25-1 to TRBJ2-1, with 9 bases lining up with TRBD1. This CDR3 spans 15 amino acids. With V trimmed by 5 bases and J by 13 bases, 15 bases remained unmatched. CDR1 is MGHDK, CDR2 SYGVNS, per germline. CDR3 loop: CASSPRTGAADKQFF. In DNA, the CDR3 is TGTGCCAGCAGTCCCCGGACAGGGGCGGCCGATAAACAGTTCTTC.

The chain recombines TRBV20-1 with TRBJ2-7; no reliable D call. V was shortened by 2 bases and J by 3 bases, with 17 bases between the two germline ends. Germline lookup yields CDR1 DFQATT and CDR2 SNEGSKA (reference sequence). The CDR3 consists of 15 residues. This CDR3 reads CSARPNAATGYEQYF. The CDR3 region has the DNA TGCAGTGCTAGACCGAACGCCGCAACTGGCTACGAGCAGTACTTC.

This clonotype was picked up a small number of times. The CDR3 loop is CSVGRYNSPLHF. The CDR3 DNA follows: TGCAGTGTTGGAAGATATAATTCACCCCTCCACTTT. The chain couples TRBV20-1 to TRBJ1-6; D call uncertain. From germline, CDR1 is DFQATT and CDR2 SNEGSKA (reference sequence). This CDR3 comprises 12 residues. Trimming cost V 7 bases and J 4 bases, with 8 bases left between them.

The gene calls are TRBV2 and TRBJ2-5, with D possibly matching TRBD2 (5 bases). CDR1 and CDR2 from the germline V gene are SNHLY and FYNNEI. V was clipped by 5 bases and J by 2 bases, with 9 bases between them. The CDR3 loop spans 13 amino acids. In nucleotides, the CDR3 is TGTGCCAGCAGTAACAGCGGTCAAGAGACCCAGTACTTC. It translates to CASSNSGQETQYF.

The rearrangement links TRBV18 to TRBJ2-2; 15 nucleotides line up with TRBD2. The CDR3 totals 19 residues. Per germline, CDR1 KGHSH and CDR2 LQKENI. Trimming cost V 1 base and J 0 bases; bases outside gene matches: 3. CDR3 sequence reads: CASSPRGLAGGPNTGELFF. The CDR3 bases are TGTGCCAGCTCACCACGGGGACTAGCGGGGGGCCCGAACACCGGGGAGCTGTTTTTT.

The V call is TRBV7-2, the J call TRBJ2-7; D not certain. The germline V gene has CDR1 SGHTA and CDR2 FQGNSA. V was cut by 5 bases and J by 5 bases, with 13 bases left in between. The CDR3 spans 13 residues. CDR3: CASSPSSFHEQYF. CDR3 nucleotide sequence: TGTGCCAGCAGCCCGAGCTCGTTCCACGAGCAGTACTTC.

The chain recombines TRBV25-1 with TRBJ2-7; a possible D gene is TRBD1 (5 bases). Trimming took 6 bases from V and 4 from J, leaving 16 bases between them. The germline V gene has CDR1 MGHDK and CDR2 SYGVNS. CDR3 length: 14 residues. The CDR3 DNA reads as TGTGCCAGCAGAAGCGACAGTAACCCTTACGAGCAGTACTTC. As protein: CASRSDSNPYEQYF.

The chain joins TRBV6-5 to TRBJ2-1; the D gene is possibly TRBD2 (6 bases). Germline V CDR1 and CDR2: MNHEY, SVGAGI. The germline V and J ends were trimmed by 4 bases and 0 bases, with 22 bases remaining between them. The CDR3 runs to 19 residues. The CDR3 sequence: CASSSEELARGLSYNEQFF. The CDR3 bases are TGTGCCAGCAGTTCAGAAGAGCTAGCGAGGGGACTCTCCTACAATGAGCAGTTCTTC.

The rearrangement uses TRBV18 and TRBJ2-2; D ambiguous. V lost 6 bases, J lost 1 base, and 6 bases lay in between. This CDR3 comprises 13 residues. Germline-derived CDR1 and CDR2 are KGHSH and LQKENI. The CDR3 protein is CASSRENTGELFF. The DNA of the CDR3 is TGTGCCAGCTCTAGGGAGAACACCGGGGAGCTGTTTTTT.

This clonotype was recorded at least ten times. CDR3 coding DNA: TGCGCCAGCAGCCAAGATCGACATCAAGAGACCCAGTACTTC. Its protein is CASSQDRHQETQYF. The gene calls are TRBV4-3 and TRBJ2-5, with D unclear. The CDR3 is made up of 14 amino acids. The V end lost 0 bases, the J end lost 2 bases, and 7 bases lay between the germline ends. Germline CDR1 LGHNA, CDR2 YSLEER.

This clonotype was counted a few times. The chain couples TRBV6-5 to TRBJ1-1; 8 bases map to TRBD1. CDR1 MNHEY and CDR2 SVGAGI come from the germline V gene. V gave up 5 bases and J gave up 2 bases; unmatched junction bases: 7. The CDR3 is 15 amino acids. The CDR3 DNA follows: TGTGCCAGCAGTGGACAGGGCCGGAGAAACACTGAAGCTTTCTTT. This encodes CASSGQGRRNTEAFF.

This clonotype has more than one count but fewer than ten. The rearrangement joins TRBV12-3 or TRBV12-4 to TRBJ2-3, with 7 bases aligning to TRBD2. V trimming: 3 bases; J trimming: 3 bases; junction bases outside the gene matches: 3. The CDR3 totals 14 residues. CDR3 sequence (DNA): TGTGCCAGCAGTTTTCGAGCGGGGACAGATACGCAGTATTTT. Translated, it gives CASSFRAGTDTQYF.

The chain employs TRBV7-3 and TRBJ2-2; 7 bases match TRBD2. J was trimmed by 1 base and V by 5 bases; bases with no gene match: 4. The CDR3 covers 15 residues. Germline CDR1 reads SGHTA; CDR2 reads FQGTGA. The CDR3 is CASSPSGVNTGELFF. Here the CDR3 DNA reads TGTGCCAGCAGCCCAAGCGGGGTGAACACCGGGGAGCTGTTTTTT.

The rearrangement uses TRBV7-3 and TRBJ2-3; the D gene is possibly TRBD2 (5 bases). This CDR3 has 15 amino acids. Trimming took 2 bases from V and 0 from J, leaving 9 bases between them. From germline, CDR1 is SGHTA and CDR2 FQGTGA. CDR3 amino acids: CASSLHSGSTDTQYF. CDR3 DNA sequence: TGTGCCAGCAGCTTACACAGCGGAAGCACAGATACGCAGTATTTT.

The rearrangement joins TRBV18 to TRBJ2-7, with D possibly TRBD1 on 6 matching bases. V was shortened by 6 bases and J by 8 bases, with 23 bases between the two germline ends. Germline V gives CDR1 KGHSH, CDR2 LQKENI. The CDR3 spans 15 residues. CDR3 region: CASSQDSLGGFKQYF. In DNA, the CDR3 is TGTGCCAGCTCGCAGGACAGCCTAGGAGGCTTCAAGCAGTACTTC.